These T cell receptor beta chains were read from a single sample in a study of blood T cell repertoires in COVID-19. The data were produced by immunoSEQ multiplex PCR, yet TCRdb's version contains in-frame clones alone and is incomplete. The sample holds around 97,000 clones, approximately 84% seen once. The sequencing input was peripheral blood. These receptors were collected from a human donor in a cohort sampled during active COVID-19. The CDR3 runs from the conserved cysteine through the conserved F or W. Fields, in order: clone size, J gene, V gene, D gene, CDR3 DNA, CDR3 protein. A D gene is named only where the DNA matches it firmly. A clone size is listed for some rows: how often the clone was seen (once, few, many), or a class if it is expanded.

clone size: -
J gene: TRBJ2-5
V gene: TRBV19
D gene: TRBD2
CDR3 DNA: TGTGCCAGTAGTGGCCTCCGGACTAGCGGCCAAGAGACCCAGTACTTC
CDR3 protein: CASSGLRTSGQETQYF

clone size: -
J gene: TRBJ2-7
V gene: TRBV12-3/TRBV12-4
D gene: TRBD2
CDR3 DNA: TGTGCCAGCAGTTATTCGGGGGGGCAGAAGCAGTACTTC
CDR3 protein: CASSYSGGQKQYF

clone size: -
J gene: TRBJ1-2
V gene: TRBV29-1
D gene: TRBD1
CDR3 DNA: TGCAGCGTTGAAAGCAGGGGGCGCGGAGGCTACACCTTC
CDR3 protein: CSVESRGRGGYTF

clone size: few
J gene: TRBJ1-1
V gene: TRBV21-1
D gene: -
CDR3 DNA: TGTGCCAGCAGCAAAGAGACTGACAGACGGCTGAACACTGAAGCTTTCTTT
CDR3 protein: CASSKETDRRLNTEAFF

clone size: -
J gene: TRBJ1-3
V gene: TRBV6-5
D gene: -
CDR3 DNA: TGTGCCAGCAGTTACTCGTTTAACAGGCCTGGAAACACCATATATTTT
CDR3 protein: CASSYSFNRPGNTIYF

clone size: -
J gene: TRBJ2-1
V gene: TRBV27
D gene: -
CDR3 DNA: TGTGCCAGCAGTCCGGGAGCTAGGAATGAGCAGTTCTTC
CDR3 protein: CASSPGARNEQFF

clone size: -
J gene: TRBJ1-2
V gene: TRBV5-1
D gene: TRBD1
CDR3 DNA: TGCGCCAGCAGCGGGCCGACAGGGGATGGCTACACCTTC
CDR3 protein: CASSGPTGDGYTF

clone size: -
J gene: TRBJ1-3
V gene: TRBV5-4
D gene: TRBD1
CDR3 DNA: TGTGCCAGCAGGCCGGGACAGGGCTCTGGAAACACCATATATTTT
CDR3 protein: CASRPGQGSGNTIYF

clone size: -
J gene: TRBJ2-5
V gene: TRBV3-1/TRBV3-2
D gene: -
CDR3 DNA: TGTGCCAGCAGTCTGAAAGGGGGGGCCCACCAAGAGACCCAGTACTTC
CDR3 protein: CASSLKGGAHQETQYF

clone size: -
J gene: TRBJ2-7
V gene: TRBV11-2
D gene: -
CDR3 DNA: TGTGCCAGCAGCTTAGGTCCTGGAGAATACGAGCAGTACTTC
CDR3 protein: CASSLGPGEYEQYF

clone size: -
J gene: TRBJ2-1
V gene: TRBV4-2
D gene: -
CDR3 DNA: TGTGCCAGCAGCCAAGATCGGGGGGAGCAGTTCTTC
CDR3 protein: CASSQDRGEQFF

clone size: -
J gene: TRBJ1-1
V gene: TRBV11-3
D gene: -
CDR3 DNA: TGTGCCAGCAGCTTAGGTGCAGCGGGTGAAGCTTTCTTT
CDR3 protein: CASSLGAAGEAFF

clone size: -
J gene: TRBJ1-2
V gene: TRBV6-5
D gene: TRBD1
CDR3 DNA: TGTGCCAGCAGTTACTCGAAGGGGGCCAGGAACTATGGCTACACCTTC
CDR3 protein: CASSYSKGARNYGYTF

clone size: -
J gene: TRBJ2-7
V gene: TRBV27
D gene: -
CDR3 DNA: TGTGCCAGCAGTCCAAAAAGCGGAAGCTCCTACGAGCAGTACTTC
CDR3 protein: CASSPKSGSSYEQYF

clone size: -
J gene: TRBJ1-1
V gene: TRBV6-5
D gene: -
CDR3 DNA: TGTGCCAGCAGTTACCGGAACACTGAAGCTTTCTTT
CDR3 protein: CASSYRNTEAFF

clone size: -
J gene: TRBJ1-1
V gene: TRBV15
D gene: -
CDR3 DNA: TGTGCCACCAGCAGAGGGGGCCAGAACACTGAAGCTTTCTTT
CDR3 protein: CATSRGGQNTEAFF

clone size: -
J gene: TRBJ1-3
V gene: TRBV5-5
D gene: TRBD1
CDR3 DNA: TGTGCCAGCAGCTTGACGGGACAGTTCTCTGGAAACACCATATATTTT
CDR3 protein: CASSLTGQFSGNTIYF

clone size: -
J gene: TRBJ1-4
V gene: TRBV7-3
D gene: TRBD1
CDR3 DNA: TGTGCCAGCAGCCCTCAGGGGGCTAAAGGTGAAAAACTGTTTTTT
CDR3 protein: CASSPQGAKGEKLFF

clone size: -
J gene: TRBJ2-7
V gene: TRBV12-2
D gene: -
CDR3 DNA: TGTGCAAGTCGCTTAGCGATTGGGCCCTACGAGCAGTACTTC
CDR3 protein: CASRLAIGPYEQYF

clone size: -
J gene: TRBJ2-5
V gene: TRBV7-7
D gene: TRBD2
CDR3 DNA: TGTGCCAGCAGCTTAGGCACGGGGGGGGGATTCCGGGAGACCCAGTACTTC
CDR3 protein: CASSLGTGGGFRETQYF

clone size: -
J gene: TRBJ2-5
V gene: TRBV28
D gene: -
CDR3 DNA: TGTGCCAGCAGTTTGGGGCCACGCAGGGAGACCCAGTACTTC
CDR3 protein: CASSLGPRRETQYF

clone size: -
J gene: TRBJ1-1
V gene: TRBV10-1
D gene: TRBD1
CDR3 DNA: TGCGCCAGCTCGGGACAGGCGAACACTGAAGCTTTCTTT
CDR3 protein: CASSGQANTEAFF

clone size: -
J gene: TRBJ1-6
V gene: TRBV18
D gene: -
CDR3 DNA: TGTGCCAGCTCACTATCTATCCCGGGACTCCTCAATTCACCCCTCCACTTT
CDR3 protein: CASSLSIPGLLNSPLHF

clone size: few
J gene: TRBJ1-6
V gene: TRBV3-1/TRBV3-2
D gene: -
CDR3 DNA: TGTGCCAGCAGCCAAGCCTCCCTTCGGGGGGCGGGTTCACCCCTCCACTTT
CDR3 protein: CASSQASLRGAGSPLHF

clone size: -
J gene: TRBJ2-2
V gene: TRBV10-3
D gene: TRBD1
CDR3 DNA: TGTGCCATCAGGGACAGGGGTGATGGCGGGGAGCTGTTTTTT
CDR3 protein: CAIRDRGDGGELFF

clone size: few
J gene: TRBJ2-2
V gene: TRBV27
D gene: -
CDR3 DNA: TGTGCCAGCACCTCCCACCCCGGGTTGAACACCGGGGAGCTGTTTTTT
CDR3 protein: CASTSHPGLNTGELFF

clone size: -
J gene: TRBJ1-6
V gene: TRBV5-4
D gene: TRBD1
CDR3 DNA: TGTGCCAGCAGCCTGGGACAGGGGAATTCACCCCTCCACTTT
CDR3 protein: CASSLGQGNSPLHF

clone size: -
J gene: TRBJ2-7
V gene: TRBV6-2/TRBV6-3
D gene: -
CDR3 DNA: TGTGCCAGCAGTTACTCCGGGACACGAGTATCCTACGAGCAGTACTTC
CDR3 protein: CASSYSGTRVSYEQYF

clone size: -
J gene: TRBJ2-5
V gene: TRBV5-1
D gene: TRBD1
CDR3 DNA: TGCGCCAGCAGCCTGGAGGGACAGGGCCACGAGACCCAGTACTTC
CDR3 protein: CASSLEGQGHETQYF

clone size: -
J gene: TRBJ2-7
V gene: TRBV7-3
D gene: -
CDR3 DNA: TGTGCCAGCAGCTTACATGGGGGGTACGAGCAGTACTTC
CDR3 protein: CASSLHGGYEQYF

clone size: -
J gene: TRBJ1-4
V gene: TRBV11-2
D gene: -
CDR3 DNA: TGTGCCAGCAGCTCCAGCACGGGGAGGGAAAAACTGTTTTTT
CDR3 protein: CASSSSTGREKLFF

clone size: -
J gene: TRBJ2-6
V gene: TRBV7-6
D gene: TRBD1
CDR3 DNA: TGTGCCAGCAGCTTCACAGGGGTCCTCTCTGGGGCCAACGTCCTGACTTTC
CDR3 protein: CASSFTGVLSGANVLTF

clone size: -
J gene: TRBJ1-2
V gene: TRBV2
D gene: -
CDR3 DNA: TGTGCCAGCAGTCCTGGGACTCTACTCTCGGGCTATGGCTACACCTTC
CDR3 protein: CASSPGTLLSGYGYTF

clone size: -
J gene: TRBJ2-5
V gene: TRBV7-9
D gene: -
CDR3 DNA: TGTGCCAGCAGCCGTGTGGCGGGACAAGAGACCCAGTACTTC
CDR3 protein: CASSRVAGQETQYF

clone size: -
J gene: TRBJ2-1
V gene: TRBV5-4
D gene: -
CDR3 DNA: TGTGCCAGCAGCCTGCCATCGGAGCTTGAGCAGTTCTTC
CDR3 protein: CASSLPSELEQFF

clone size: -
J gene: TRBJ1-2
V gene: TRBV6-5
D gene: -
CDR3 DNA: TGTGCCAGCAGTTACTCGAGCAGGGCTGGCTACACCTTC
CDR3 protein: CASSYSSRAGYTF

clone size: -
J gene: TRBJ1-2
V gene: TRBV19
D gene: -
CDR3 DNA: TGTGCCAGTAATCGAGGTGAGGGCTACACCTTC
CDR3 protein: CASNRGEGYTF

clone size: -
J gene: TRBJ1-1
V gene: TRBV28
D gene: TRBD1
CDR3 DNA: TGTGCCAGCAACGATCAGGGGGCGCGAACTGAAGCTTTCTTT
CDR3 protein: CASNDQGARTEAFF